The 32 T cell receptor beta chains reported below all come from one sample, sequenced in a study of T cell responses to AZD1222 COVID-19 vaccine. Some clones are missing from TCRdb's copy, which holds only in-frame ones; the method was immunoSEQ multiplex PCR. There are about 92,000 clones in the sample; roughly nine tenths occur only once, and 1.5% to 2% lies in the top ten. The material was peripheral blood, obtained on day 0 of AZD1222 vaccination. The receptor source for this set is an adult in good health.

The V call is TRBV12-3 or TRBV12-4, the J call TRBJ2-7, with D possibly matching TRBD1 (5 bases). Between the trimmed V and J ends, which lost 6 bases and 4 bases, there was a span of 10 bases. The CDR3 loop spans 12 amino acids. CDR3 region: CASSLGQYEQYF. The CDR3 DNA is TGTGCCAGCAGCCTAGGACAATACGAGCAGTACTTC.

This chain connects TRBV19 to TRBJ1-2; maybe TRBD1 (5 bases). Trimming removed 3 bases at V and 4 bases at J, with 12 bases between. CDR3 length: 14 amino acids. The germline V gene has CDR1 LNHDA and CDR2 SQIVND (reference sequence). The CDR3 bases are TGTGCCAGTAGTATGGCGACGGGGGGCTATGGCTACACCTTC. Translating gives CASSMATGGYGYTF.

V usage is TRBV19 and J usage is TRBJ2-1; D is perhaps TRBD2 (6 bases). Germline loops: CDR1 LNHDA, CDR2 SQIVND (reference sequence). The ends were cut back, 6 bases at V and 4 bases at J, with 13 bases in the middle. CDR3 length equals 14 residues. CDR3: CASRTTRKYNEQFF. CDR3 DNA: TGTGCCAGTAGGACGACTAGGAAATACAATGAGCAGTTCTTC.

This sequence joins TRBV19 and TRBJ2-1; the D gene is possibly TRBD1 (6 bases). CDR1 and CDR2 (germline): LNHDA, SQIVND (reference sequence). This CDR3 is built from 16 residues. Trimming left V 7 bases short and J 2 bases short, with 18 bases between. The CDR3 DNA reads TGTGCCAGTAACGCTAGGGGGTCCCGACCCTACAATGAGCAGTTCTTC. The encoded protein is CASNARGSRPYNEQFF.

The chain uses TRBV10-3 and TRBJ1-6; possible D gene TRBD1, 6 bases. V was clipped by 6 bases and J by 3 bases, with 12 bases between them. The CDR3 is 15 amino acids. In germline, CDR1 is ENHRY, CDR2 SYGVKD. The CDR3 sequence is CAIRERTDYNSPLHF. The CDR3 DNA reads TGTGCCATCAGGGAAAGGACAGACTATAATTCACCCCTCCACTTT.

Details on this clone: At one end the junction does not follow the germline gene, possibly because of a read error. V gene TRBV7-2 combines with J gene TRBJ2-3; 8 nucleotides match TRBD2. This CDR3 comprises 14 residues. Germline V CDR1 and CDR2: SGHTA, FQGNSA. The CDR3 DNA is TGTGCCAACAGCTTATCGGGGGGGCAGGATACGCAGTATTTT. This encodes CANSLSGGQDTQYF. Variable domain in full (rest from reference TRBV7-2 and TRBJ2-3): GAGVSQSPSNKVTEKGKDVELRCDPISGHTALYWYRQSLGQGLEFLIYFQGNSAPDKSGLPSDRFSAERTGGSVSTLTIQRTQQEDSAVYLCANSLSGGQDTQYFGPGTRLTVL.

The gene calls are TRBV7-2 and TRBJ1-6; a weak D match, TRBD1 (6 bases). Trimming removed 1 base at V and 6 bases at J, with 10 bases between. There are 15 residues in the CDR3. Per the germline V gene, CDR1 is SGHTA and CDR2 is FQGNSA. The CDR3 DNA reads as TGTGCCAGCAGCTTAGTTGGACAGACTAATTCACCCCTCCACTTT. Its translation: CASSLVGQTNSPLHF.

The chain has TRBV30 and TRBJ1-6, with 8 bases aligning to TRBD1. In germline, CDR1 is GTSNPN, CDR2 SVGIG (reference sequence). The CDR3 sequence is 14 residues long. Trimming removed 7 bases from V and 9 bases from J; junction bases left unmatched: 11. The CDR3 nucleotides read TGTGCCTACGACAGGGGAGTAAGCTCTTCACCCCTCCACTTT. Translation: CAYDRGVSSSPLHF.

The chain recombines TRBV5-1 with TRBJ2-7; 9 nucleotides agree with TRBD1. From germline, CDR1 is SGHRS and CDR2 YFSETQ. This CDR3 has 14 amino acids. The trim removed 5 bases at V and 4 bases at J, leaving 7 bases unmatched. CDR3: CASSHGTGLYEQYF. DNA of the CDR3: TGCGCCAGCAGTCACGGGACAGGGCTTTACGAGCAGTACTTC.

Details on this clone: Sequence at one end of the junction differs from germline and may be a read error. The CDR3 reads CASSYSDSPSTETQYF. The CDR3 DNA reads TGTGCCAGCAGTTACTCAGATTCTCCTAGCACAGAAACGCAGTATTTT. V usage is TRBV6-5 and J usage is TRBJ2-3; tentative D call: TRBD2 (5 bases). Looked up from germline, CDR1 is MNHEY and CDR2 is SVGAGI. This CDR3 has 16 residues.

This clone was recorded a few times. The chain has TRBV29-1 and TRBJ2-7; D is unclear. This CDR3 region has 13 residues. Looked up from germline, CDR1 is SQVTM and CDR2 is ANQGSEA. Trimming left V 2 bases short and J 2 bases short, with 10 bases between. CDR3 sequence: CSVETGRTYEQYF. For the CDR3, the DNA is TGCAGCGTTGAAACCGGACGGACCTACGAGCAGTACTTC.

The CDR3 protein is CASGRVGYGYTF. The CDR3 nucleotides are TGTGCCAGCGGCAGGGTAGGCTATGGCTACACCTTC. The V call is TRBV2, the J call TRBJ1-2, with a possible D match to TRBD1 (5 bases). Trimming took off 8 bases at V and 4 bases at J, with 11 bases between the two ends. This CDR3 has 12 amino acids. Germline CDR1 reads SNHLY; CDR2 reads FYNNEI.

This chain connects TRBV6-5 to TRBJ1-3; 8 nucleotides match TRBD1. V shed 10 bases, J shed 0 bases, and the junction held 8 bases outside the gene matches. The CDR3 runs 15 residues. Germline values: CDR1 MNHEY, CDR2 SVGAGI. CDR3 DNA sequence: TGTGCCACCAGGACAGGGTCGAGCTCTGGAAACACCATATATTTT. Its protein product is CATRTGSSSGNTIYF.

The chain combines TRBV3-1 (or the pseudogene TRBV3-2) with TRBJ1-6; D is perhaps TRBD1 (6 bases). The V end was cut by 4 bases, the J end by 3 bases, with 16 bases between. Germline CDR1 reads LGHDT; CDR2 reads YNNKEL (reference sequence). The CDR3 sequence is 17 residues long. The CDR3 nucleotides are TGTGCCAGCAGCCGACGGGGGGGCGGTGGCTATAATTCACCCCTCCACTTT. Translated: CASSRRGGGGYNSPLHF.

The chain couples TRBV6-5 to TRBJ2-7; tentative D call: TRBD1 (6 bases). V gave up 6 bases and J gave up 4 bases, with 19 bases separating them. Germline V gene sequence: CDR1 MNHEY, CDR2 SVGAGI. This CDR3 is 15 amino acids long. The CDR3 bases are TGTGCCAGCAGAAAAACAGGGATATTATTTTACGAGCAGTACTTC. Amino acid sequence: CASRKTGILFYEQYF.

This sequence joins TRBV7-9 and TRBJ2-6; maybe TRBD1 (6 bases). V lost 5 bases and J lost 0, with 20 bases in between. This CDR3 comprises 19 residues. Germline lookup yields CDR1 SEHNR and CDR2 FQNEAQ (reference sequence). Here the CDR3 DNA reads TGTGCCAGCAGCCGAGAATACAGGGCTAGAAGCTCTGGGGCCAACGTCCTGACTTTC. Amino acids: CASSREYRARSSGANVLTF.

The chain recombines TRBV7-2 with TRBJ2-3, with D perhaps assigned TRBD1 or TRBD2 (5 bases each). V lost 7 bases and J lost 3, with 17 bases in between. Germline-derived CDR1 and CDR2 are SGHTA and FQGNSA. The CDR3 has 15 residues. This CDR3 is CASTLRGAGTDTQYF. In DNA form, the CDR3 reads TGTGCCAGCACGTTGCGAGGGGCAGGAACAGATACGCAGTATTTT.

The table lists this clone with a count of one. V usage is TRBV6-5 and J usage is TRBJ1-1; 10 nucleotides agree with TRBD1. V dropped 6 bases and J dropped 6; count of bases not matched to a gene: 10. Per germline, CDR1 MNHEY and CDR2 SVGAGI. This CDR3 comprises 15 residues. The CDR3 sequence is CASSAMGQGLAEAFF. The CDR3 DNA reads TGTGCCAGCAGCGCAATGGGACAGGGGCTCGCTGAAGCTTTCTTT.

The sample holds one count of this clone. This rearrangement joins TRBV7-9 to TRBJ2-2; D is tentatively TRBD1 or TRBD2 (6 bases each). CDR1 and CDR2 from the germline V gene are SEHNR and FQNEAQ (reference sequence). This CDR3 region has 15 residues. V was pared by 5 bases and J by 3 bases, with 13 bases between. The CDR3 protein is CASSDGGWYTGELFF. The CDR3 DNA is TGTGCCAGCAGCGACGGGGGCTGGTACACCGGGGAGCTGTTTTTT.

The rearrangement links TRBV28 to TRBJ2-5, with a possible D match to TRBD1 (5 bases). There are 14 residues in the CDR3. V dropped 6 bases and J dropped 3 bases, with 14 bases sitting between them. Germline CDR1 reads MDHEN; CDR2 reads SYDVKM. DNA of the CDR3: TGTGCCAGCAGAGCGCGAAGGGGAAAAGAGACCCAGTACTTC. Encoded protein: CASRARRGKETQYF. Using reference TRBV28 and TRBJ2-5 for the parts outside the CDR3, the full variable domain is DVKVTQSSRYLVKRTGEKVFLECVQDMDHENMFWYRQDPGLGLRLIYFSYDVKMKEKGDIPEGYSVSREKKERFSLILESASTNQTSMYLCASRARRGKETQYFGPGTRLLVL.

This clone was observed a single time. The chain has TRBV3-1 (or the pseudogene TRBV3-2) and TRBJ1-5, with D possibly TRBD1 on 5 matching bases. Between the trimmed V and J ends, which lost 0 bases and 1 base, there was a span of 28 bases. This CDR3 is 22 amino acids long. In germline, CDR1 is LGHDT, CDR2 YNNKEL (reference sequence). CDR3 loop: CASSQEVQGFGGALKSNQPQHF. The CDR3 coding sequence is TGTGCCAGCAGCCAAGAGGTTCAGGGATTCGGAGGGGCCCTAAAGAGCAATCAGCCCCAGCATTTT.

V is TRBV30 and J is TRBJ2-5; the D is unclear. V shed 0 bases and J shed 5 bases, with 7 bases lying between them. The germline V gene has CDR1 GTSNPN and CDR2 SVGIG (reference sequence). The CDR3 is made up of 12 amino acids. CDR3 nucleotide sequence: TGTGCCTGGAGTGTTTTGGGGGAGACCCAGTACTTC. It translates to CAWSVLGETQYF.

This clone was counted a few times. The chain uses TRBV7-8 and TRBJ2-2, with D possibly TRBD1 on 6 matching bases. The V gene's germline CDR1 is SGHVS and CDR2 FQNEAQ. V was shortened by 1 base and J by 6 bases, with 18 bases between the two germline ends. The length of the CDR3 is 17 residues. The CDR3 loop reads CASSLGNRADRAGELFF. The CDR3 DNA reads as TGTGCCAGCAGCTTAGGTAACAGGGCGGATCGAGCCGGGGAGCTGTTTTTT.

The CDR3, as DNA: TGTGCCAGCAGCCTGGACAGGCAAGGAAACACCATATATTTT. Protein: CASSLDRQGNTIYF. The chain couples TRBV11-2 to TRBJ1-3, with TRBD1 matching over 7 bases. This CDR3 is 14 amino acids long. The germline gives CDR1 SGHAT, CDR2 FQNNGV. Unmatched junction bases numbered 5, after V lost 5 bases and J lost 4 bases.

The J gene is TRBJ2-5, the V gene TRBV9; 10 bases map to TRBD2. V gave up 1 base and J gave up 5 bases; unmatched junction bases: 5. The CDR3 length is 15 residues. From germline, CDR1 is SGDLS and CDR2 YYNGEE. DNA of the CDR3: TGTGCCAGCAGCGTAAGCGGGGGGGCCGGGGAGACCCAGTACTTC. Residues: CASSVSGGAGETQYF.

This chain joins TRBV20-1 and TRBJ1-2; tentative D call: TRBD1 (5 bases). Germline-derived CDR1 and CDR2 are DFQATT and SNEGSKA (reference sequence). V was trimmed by 0 bases and J by 8 bases, leaving 7 bases between them. The CDR3 is made up of 11 amino acids. The chain's CDR3 is CSARDRDGYTF. The CDR3 nucleotides are TGCAGTGCTAGAGATCGGGACGGCTACACCTTC.

The genes are TRBV6-1 and TRBJ1-2; D may be TRBD1 (5 bases). From germline, CDR1 is MNHNS and CDR2 SASEGT. Trimming left V 3 bases short and J 0 bases short, with 11 bases between. This CDR3 has 15 amino acids. The CDR3 region has the DNA TGTGCCAGCAGTGATGGGGCGGCCACTAACTATGGCTACACCTTC. It encodes CASSDGAATNYGYTF.

The CDR3: CASSLDGSSYNSPLHF. In DNA, the CDR3 is TGTGCCAGCAGCTTGGACGGGAGCTCCTATAATTCACCCCTCCACTTT. The rearrangement uses TRBV5-6 and TRBJ1-6; D unresolved. The CDR3 consists of 16 residues. Trimming shortened V by 0 bases and J by 0 bases, and 7 bases separated the two germline ends. The germline V gene has CDR1 SGHDT and CDR2 YYEEEE.

This chain uses TRBV5-1 with TRBJ2-4, with no clear D. The ends were cut back, 1 base at V and 0 bases at J, with 14 bases in the middle. CDR3 length: 17 amino acids. Germline CDR1 SGHRS, CDR2 YFSETQ. The CDR3 loop reads CASSLNWVSVAKNIQYF. Here the CDR3 DNA reads TGCGCCAGCAGCTTGAATTGGGTTTCCGTAGCCAAAAACATTCAGTACTTC.

This chain links TRBV28 with TRBJ1-1, with 7 bases matching TRBD1. CDR3 length: 16 amino acids. V was pared by 2 bases and J by 6 bases, with 12 bases of the junction left unmatched. In germline, CDR1 is MDHEN, CDR2 SYDVKM. CDR3 sequence (DNA): TGTGCCAGCAGTTTACAAAAGGGGAGGGGGCAGCCTGAAGCTTTCTTT. It encodes CASSLQKGRGQPEAFF. Full variable domain (rest looked up from reference TRBV28 and TRBJ1-1): DVKVTQSSRYLVKRTGEKVFLECVQDMDHENMFWYRQDPGLGLRLIYFSYDVKMKEKGDIPEGYSVSREKKERFSLILESASTNQTSMYLCASSLQKGRGQPEAFFGQGTRLTVV.

This chain links TRBV11-2 with TRBJ1-3; no definite D call. The CDR3 is 17 residues long. V was shortened by 1 base and J by 4 bases, with 17 bases between the two germline ends. Germline V gene lookup returns CDR1 SGHAT and CDR2 FQNNGV. CDR3 residues: CASSLVSWRGGGNTIYF. In nucleotides, the CDR3 is TGTGCCAGCAGCTTAGTTTCTTGGCGGGGAGGCGGAAACACCATATATTTT.

The V and J genes are TRBV5-1 and TRBJ2-3; the match to TRBD2 covers 9 bases. Germline CDR1 reads SGHRS; CDR2 reads YFSETQ. With V trimmed by 4 bases and J by 4 bases, 4 bases remained unmatched. CDR3 length: 14 amino acids. The CDR3 loop is CASSVPSGADTQYF. In DNA, the CDR3 is TGCGCCAGCAGCGTTCCTAGCGGGGCAGATACGCAGTATTTT.